Following are 20 T cell receptor beta chains from one sample sequenced in a study of T-cell memory formation after mild COVID-19. MiXCR, applied by TCRdb to the 5' RACE reads, yields one record per CDR3 protein. The table has some 350,000 distinct CDR3 sequences, approximately 16% seen once. Material: PBMCs or a T cell subset sorted from them (not recorded which). The origin of the receptors is a man aged 18 to 29 who had mild COVID-19 (a few samples of this study predate the infection). Cell type and time point are not known.

The table lists this clonotype with many counts. The V gene is TRBV5-1, the J gene TRBJ2-1, with a tentative D call TRBD1 (5 bases). Germline CDR1 and CDR2: SGHRS and YFSETQ. Trimming shortened V by 2 bases and J by 6 bases, and 12 bases separated the two germline ends. This CDR3 has 14 residues. The DNA for the CDR3 is TGCGCCAGCAGCTTTGCGTCAGGGCTCAATGAGCAGTTCTTC. Protein: CASSFASGLNEQFF.

The sample holds a few counts of this clonotype. This sequence joins TRBV20-1 and TRBJ1-1; 8 bases agree with TRBD1. The CDR3 contains 13 residues. After removal of 5 bases from V and 1 base from J, the junction contained 3 bases not matched to a gene. From germline, CDR1 is DFQATT and CDR2 SNEGSKA (reference sequence). The CDR3, as DNA: TGCAGTGCTGAACAGGGGGAGAACACTGAAGCTTTCTTT. It translates to CSAEQGENTEAFF.

The CDR3 region is CATSDSDRIADTQYF. In DNA, the CDR3 is TGTGCCACCAGTGATTCCGATCGGATTGCAGATACGCAGTATTTT. The chain joins TRBV24-1 to TRBJ2-3, with D hard to call. Trimming stripped 2 bases from V and 4 bases from J, with 12 bases between. CDR1 is KGHDR, CDR2 SFDVKD, per germline. The CDR3 extends over 15 amino acids.

The rearrangement links TRBV11-2 to TRBJ1-6; the D gene is possibly TRBD1 (5 bases). There are 15 residues in the CDR3. Trimming shortened V by 0 bases and J by 8 bases, and 11 bases separated the two germline ends. CDR1 SGHAT and CDR2 FQNNGV come from the germline V gene. CDR3 coding DNA: TGTGCCAGCAGCTTAGAGTCAGGGCCCTATTCACCCCTCCACTTT. Translated: CASSLESGPYSPLHF. The full variable domain, its missing parts supplied by reference TRBV11-2 and TRBJ1-6, is EAGVAQSPRYKIIEKRQSVAFWCNPISGHATLYWYQQILGQGPKLLIQFQNNGVVDDSQLPKDRFSAERLKGVDSTLKIQPAKLEDSAVYLCASSLESGPYSPLHFGNGTRLTVT.

This sequence joins TRBV10-3 and TRBJ1-2; 7 nucleotides match TRBD1. J lost 7 bases, V lost 2 bases, and 4 bases had no gene match. This CDR3 has 13 amino acids. Germline-derived CDR1 and CDR2 are ENHRY and SYGVKD. DNA for the CDR3: TGTGCCATCAGTGAGAGACAGGGTTTTGGCTACACCTTC. Encoded protein: CAISERQGFGYTF.

This chain joins TRBV7-6 and TRBJ1-1; D is possibly TRBD1 (6 bases). Germline CDR1 is SGHVS and CDR2 is FNYEAQ. The CDR3 spans 15 residues. Between the trimmed V and J ends, which lost 5 bases and 0 bases, there was a span of 13 bases. The CDR3 spells CASSKTGRMNTEAFF. CDR3 sequence (DNA): TGTGCCAGCAGCAAGACAGGCCGAATGAACACTGAAGCTTTCTTT.

V gene TRBV20-1 combines with J gene TRBJ1-6; unclear D gene. CDR1 DFQATT and CDR2 SNEGSKA come from the germline V gene (reference sequence). The CDR3 spans 16 residues. Trimming took off 1 base at V and 0 bases at J, with 10 bases between the two ends. The CDR3 DNA follows: TGCAGTGCTAGAGGTTTCGGCAGCTCCTATAATTCACCCCTCCACTTT. Translation gives CSARGFGSSYNSPLHF.

CDR3 residues: CASSGGGAGYEQYF. The DNA for the CDR3 is TGTGCCAGCAGCGGAGGGGGGGCCGGCTACGAGCAGTACTTC. The V and J genes are TRBV9 and TRBJ2-7; D possibly corresponds to TRBD2 (7 bases). Trimming removed 3 bases from V and 3 bases from J, with 13 bases in between. This CDR3 spans 14 amino acids. Germline lookup yields CDR1 SGDLS and CDR2 YYNGEE.

This clonotype was found once. The CDR3 DNA reads TGTGCCAGCAGAGACCAGGGATTAGAGACCCAGTACTTC. Protein sequence: CASRDQGLETQYF. This chain connects TRBV6-2 or TRBV6-3 to TRBJ2-5, with a tentative D call TRBD1 (5 bases). The germline gives CDR1 MNHEY, CDR2 SVGEGT. V was pared by 6 bases and J by 4 bases, with 12 bases between. This CDR3 region has 13 residues.

This clonotype appeared a few times. The rearrangement joins TRBV6-1 to TRBJ2-1; 11 bases are a match to TRBD1. The CDR3 is made up of 17 amino acids. Per the germline V gene, CDR1 is MNHNS and CDR2 is SASEGT. The V segment lost 1 base and the J segment 9 bases; nucleotides outside the gene matches: 11. CDR3 in amino acids: CASSEVFRGQGDVEQFF. The DNA for the CDR3 is TGTGCCAGCAGTGAAGTATTCCGGGGACAGGGGGATGTTGAGCAGTTCTTC.

V is TRBV10-3 and J is TRBJ1-4; D is perhaps TRBD1 (5 bases). This CDR3 contains 13 residues. V shed 8 bases and J shed 8 bases, with 15 bases lying between them. Germline V CDR1 and CDR2: ENHRY, SYGVKD. Here the CDR3 reads CAIGGMRGEKLFF. CDR3 sequence (DNA): TGTGCCATCGGTGGAATGAGGGGAGAAAAACTGTTTTTT.

This clonotype has more than one count but fewer than ten. J is TRBJ2-3 and V is TRBV9; no firm D call. The CDR3 contains 13 residues. Germline CDR1 reads SGDLS; CDR2 reads YYNGEE. V was clipped by 4 bases and J by 4 bases, with 10 bases between them. Here the CDR3 DNA reads TGTGCCAGCAGCTTTCAGCCGTCAGATACGCAGTATTTT. Its translation is CASSFQPSDTQYF.

This clonotype was seen a handful of times. This chain joins TRBV7-9 and TRBJ2-7; D not certain. Germline CDR1 is SEHNR and CDR2 is FQNEAQ (reference sequence). V lost 3 bases and J 6 bases, leaving 18 bases between the germline ends. CDR3 length: 15 amino acids. The CDR3 protein is CASSLAYRATPEQYF. The CDR3 bases are TGTGCCAGCAGCTTGGCTTACCGGGCCACCCCCGAGCAGTACTTC. Full variable domain (remainder filled in from reference TRBV7-9 and TRBJ2-7): DTGVSQNPRHKITKRGQNVTFRCDPISEHNRLYWYRQTLGQGPEFLTYFQNEAQLEKSRLLSDRFSAERPKGSFSTLEIQRTEQGDSAMYLCASSLAYRATPEQYFGPGTRLTVT.

This clonotype was detected a few times. The chain combines TRBV29-1 with TRBJ2-1; D not resolved. The length of the CDR3 is 9 residues. The germline V gene has CDR1 SQVTM and CDR2 ANQGSEA. Trimming pared 4 bases from V and 8 bases from J, leaving 3 bases between. CDR3 bases: TGCAGCGTTGCGGATGAGCAGTTCTTC. It specifies CSVADEQFF.

This rearrangement joins TRBV6-5 to TRBJ2-7; D is perhaps TRBD1 or TRBD2 (5 bases each). The V gene's germline CDR1 is MNHEY and CDR2 SVGAGI. Trimming shortened V by 11 bases and J by 3 bases, and 14 bases separated the two germline ends. The CDR3 is made up of 12 amino acids. CDR3 protein: CAAGDPDYEQYF. The CDR3 DNA reads TGTGCCGCTGGGGACCCAGACTACGAGCAGTACTTC.

The sample holds a few counts of this clonotype. The chain carries TRBV2 and TRBJ2-5; perhaps TRBD1 as D (5 bases). Deletions cut 8 bases from V and 4 bases from J, with 14 bases between. Germline V gives CDR1 SNHLY, CDR2 FYNNEI. This CDR3 contains 13 residues. The DNA of the CDR3 is TGTGCCAGCCACGAGACAGTGGTAGAGACCCAGTACTTC. This encodes CASHETVVETQYF.

The CDR3: CASGDNSYEQYF. The CDR3 DNA sequence: TGTGCCAGCGGGGACAACTCCTACGAGCAGTACTTC. The chain links TRBV6-6 to TRBJ2-7; a weak D match, TRBD1 (6 bases). V was shortened by 8 bases and J by 0 bases, with 8 bases between the two germline ends. The CDR3 is 12 residues long. CDR1 and CDR2 from the germline V gene are MNHNY and SVGAGI (reference sequence).

This clonotype came up many times. The chain joins TRBV20-1 to TRBJ2-2; D gene ambiguous. Germline V CDR1 and CDR2: DFQATT, SNEGSKA (reference sequence). The CDR3 extends over 15 amino acids. Trimming pared 0 bases from V and 4 bases from J, leaving 12 bases between. CDR3 sequence (DNA): TGCAGTGCTAGAGATAAGGGCTACTTCACCGGGGAGCTGTTTTTT. Translation: CSARDKGYFTGELFF.

This clonotype occurred many times. The CDR3 here is CASSNRPTGYGYTF. Here the CDR3 DNA reads TGTGCCAGCAGTAACCGCCCTACGGGCTATGGCTACACCTTC. This rearrangement joins TRBV6-5 to TRBJ1-2, with D unresolved. Trimming took off 5 bases at V and 4 bases at J, with 14 bases between the two ends. From germline, CDR1 is MNHEY and CDR2 SVGAGI. CDR3 size: 14 residues.

This clonotype was found many times. The rearrangement links TRBV12-5 to TRBJ2-7, with 10 positions matching TRBD1. From germline, CDR1 is LGHNT and CDR2 FRNRAP. The CDR3 is 14 residues long. J gave up 4 bases and V 5 bases, and 5 bases lay outside the gene matches. Here the CDR3 DNA reads TGTGCTAGTGGTCCGGGGACAGGGGTGTACGAGCAGTACTTC. Protein: CASGPGTGVYEQYF.